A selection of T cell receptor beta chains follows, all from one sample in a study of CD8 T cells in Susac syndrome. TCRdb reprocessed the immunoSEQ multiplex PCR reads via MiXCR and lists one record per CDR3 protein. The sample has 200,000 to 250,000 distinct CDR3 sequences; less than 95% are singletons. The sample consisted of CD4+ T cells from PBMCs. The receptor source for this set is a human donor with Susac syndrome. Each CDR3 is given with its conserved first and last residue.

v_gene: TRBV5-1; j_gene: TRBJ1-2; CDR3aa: CASSSATGGDGYTF
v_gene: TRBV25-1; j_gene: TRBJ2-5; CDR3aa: CASSEHRAAQETQYF
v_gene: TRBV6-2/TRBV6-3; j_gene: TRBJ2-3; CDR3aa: CASSVDRFTDTQYF
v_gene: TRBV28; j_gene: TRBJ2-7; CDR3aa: CASGAATYEQYF
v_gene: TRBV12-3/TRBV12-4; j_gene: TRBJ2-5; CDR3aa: CASSLETGGETQYF
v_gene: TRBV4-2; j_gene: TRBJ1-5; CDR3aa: CASSQPTGAGSNQPQHF
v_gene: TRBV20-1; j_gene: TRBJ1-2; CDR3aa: CSPGGAGGYTF
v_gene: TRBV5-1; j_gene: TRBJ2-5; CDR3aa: CASSLVLQETQYF
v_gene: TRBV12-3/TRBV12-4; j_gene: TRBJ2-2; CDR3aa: CASSLLMGQYTGELFF
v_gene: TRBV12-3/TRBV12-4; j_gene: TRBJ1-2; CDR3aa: CASSPWDSLNYGYTF
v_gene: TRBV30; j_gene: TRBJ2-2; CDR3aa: CAWRRTGTTGELFF
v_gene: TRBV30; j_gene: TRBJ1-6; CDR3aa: CAWSLGIGTGNSPLHF
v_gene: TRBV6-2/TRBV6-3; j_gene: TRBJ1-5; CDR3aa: CASSLGQGWNQPQHF